This entry lists 21 T cell receptor beta chains sequenced from one sample in a study of chemoradiotherapy in HPV16-positive cancers. Method: immunoSEQ multiplex PCR; TCRdb's copy keeps in-frame clones and lacks some. The table lists thousands of clones, around 85% of them singletons. The sequencing used tumor tissue, collected from a patient who underwent chemoradiotherapy. These receptors all stem from a human donor with HPV-associated anogenital cancer.

J is TRBJ1-5 and V is TRBV5-6; 7 bases are a match to TRBD1. The length of the CDR3 is 16 residues. Germline-derived CDR1 and CDR2 are SGHDT and YYEEEE. V was clipped by 1 base and J by 0 bases; unmatched bases: 4. In DNA form, the CDR3 reads TGTGCCAGCAGCTTGTTGACAGGGATTAGCAATCAGCCCCAGCATTTT. It codes for CASSLLTGISNQPQHF. The variable domain in full, with the rest retrieved from reference TRBV5-6 and TRBJ1-5, is DAGVTQSPTHLIKTRGQQVTLRCSPKSGHDTVSWYQQALGQGPQFIFQYYEEEERQRGNFPDRFSGHQFPNYSSELNVNALLLGDSALYLCASSLLTGISNQPQHFGDGTRLSIL.

This chain links TRBV4-1 with TRBJ1-2; D uncertain. CDR1 is MGHRA and CDR2 is YSYEKL in the germline V gene. The CDR3 has 15 amino acids. V gave up 0 bases and J gave up 3 bases, with 11 bases separating them. CDR3 region: CASSQELSPDYGYTF. As DNA, the CDR3 is TGCGCCAGCAGCCAAGAACTCAGTCCGGACTATGGCTACACCTTC.

The rearrangement links TRBV7-3 to TRBJ2-3; the D gene is possibly TRBD2 (7 bases). CDR1 and CDR2 (germline): SGHTA, FQGTGA. The CDR3 extends over 16 amino acids. Trimming shortened V by 1 base and J by 0 bases, and 11 bases separated the two germline ends. CDR3: CASSLRSGGSTDTQYF. The CDR3 nucleotides are TGTGCCAGCAGCTTAAGGTCGGGGGGCAGCACAGATACGCAGTATTTT.

CDR3 amino acids: CASSESPKETQYF. In nucleotides, the CDR3 is TGTGCCAGCAGTGAGAGCCCGAAAGAGACCCAGTACTTC. V and J are TRBV25-1 and TRBJ2-5; D gene unclear. The CDR3 covers 13 residues. The V and J ends lost 3 bases and 3 bases respectively, with 8 bases between them. Looked up from germline, CDR1 is MGHDK and CDR2 is SYGVNS.

CDR3 nucleotide sequence: TGTGCCAGCAGTTTACCAGGATACACTGAAGCTTTCTTT. Protein sequence: CASSLPGYTEAFF. The V call is TRBV28, the J call TRBJ1-1; unclear D gene. V was clipped by 2 bases and J by 3 bases, with 7 bases between them. The germline V gene has CDR1 MDHEN and CDR2 SYDVKM. This CDR3 is built from 13 residues.

The CDR3 spells CASRQADGELFF. The CDR3 region has the DNA TGTGCCAGCAGGCAGGCGGACGGGGAGCTGTTTTTT. The chain employs TRBV6-4 and TRBJ2-2; D is unresolved. The CDR3 runs 12 residues. V lost 6 bases to trimming and J lost 7 bases, with 9 bases between them. Germline V gene lookup returns CDR1 MRHNA and CDR2 SNTAGT.

The rearrangement joins TRBV11-2 to TRBJ2-7; D is unresolved. Trimming left V 1 base short and J 0 bases short, with 7 bases between. CDR1 is SGHAT, CDR2 FQNNGV, per germline. This CDR3 has 14 amino acids. CDR3 protein: CASSLGIDSYEQYF. DNA for the CDR3: TGTGCCAGCAGCTTAGGGATAGACTCCTACGAGCAGTACTTC.

The chain couples TRBV7-3 to TRBJ1-6, with TRBD1 identical over 8 bases. The CDR3 loop spans 15 amino acids. V lost 1 base and J lost 8; bases outside the gene matches: 4. Germline V lookup: CDR1 SGHTA, CDR2 FQGTGA. The CDR3 nucleotides are TGTGCCAGCAGCTTAAATGGACAGGGTGATTCACCCCTCCACTTT. Translation gives CASSLNGQGDSPLHF.

CDR3: CASRPIQGIHYGYTF. CDR3 nucleotides: TGTGCCAGCAGGCCGATCCAGGGGATTCACTATGGCTACACCTTC. This chain uses TRBV27 with TRBJ1-2, with a possible D match to TRBD1 (6 bases). The V end lost 6 bases, the J end lost 3 bases, and 17 bases lay between the germline ends. This CDR3 has 15 residues. Looked up from germline, CDR1 is MNHEY and CDR2 is SMNVEV (reference sequence).

The genes are TRBV4-1 and TRBJ1-2; D is unresolved. The CDR3 spans 15 residues. Between the trimmed V and J ends, which lost 1 base and 2 bases, there was a span of 11 bases. Germline CDR1 reads MGHRA; CDR2 reads YSYEKL. The CDR3 here is CASSQGPMENYGYTF. CDR3 in DNA: TGCGCCAGCAGCCAAGGTCCCATGGAAAACTATGGCTACACCTTC.

The chain carries TRBV27 and TRBJ2-6, with D possibly TRBD2 on 5 matching bases. The germline V and J ends were trimmed by 6 bases and 0 bases, with 15 bases remaining between them. The CDR3 runs to 17 residues. The V gene's germline CDR1 is MNHEY and CDR2 SMNVEV (reference sequence). Here the CDR3 DNA reads TGTGCCAGCAGCCGCTCGGGATTTAACTCTGGGGCCAACGTCCTGACTTTC. It translates to CASSRSGFNSGANVLTF. The full variable domain, completed using reference TRBV27 and TRBJ2-6, is EAQVTQNPRYLITVTGKKLTVTCSQNMNHEYMSWYRQDPGLGLRQIYYSMNVEVTDKGDVPEGYKVSRKEKRNFPLILESPSPNQTSLYFCASSRSGFNSGANVLTFGAGSRLTVL.

This clone turned up a few times. The gene calls are TRBV6-5 and TRBJ2-7; D uncertain. The length of the CDR3 is 15 residues. CDR1 is MNHEY and CDR2 is SVGAGI in the germline V gene. V lost 6 bases to trimming and J lost 2 bases, with 17 bases between them. In nucleotides, the CDR3 is TGTGCCAGCAGGAGTGAACCGGACGGTACCTACGAGCAGTACTTC. Translation: CASRSEPDGTYEQYF.

The chain recombines TRBV30 with TRBJ1-1; no clear D gene. CDR1 and CDR2 (germline): GTSNPN, SVGIG (reference sequence). This CDR3 has 14 residues. V lost 0 bases and J lost 0, with 8 bases in between. The CDR3 DNA reads as TGTGCCTGGAGTGTAATGGGGATGAACACTGAAGCTTTCTTT. Residues: CAWSVMGMNTEAFF.

The rearrangement joins TRBV6-1 to TRBJ2-7, with TRBD1 as a possible D gene (6 bases). In germline, CDR1 is MNHNS, CDR2 SASEGT. This CDR3 region has 14 residues. Between the trimmed V and J ends, which lost 10 bases and 3 bases, there was a span of 19 bases. The CDR3 DNA sequence: TGTGCCACCAACCCGGACAGCGGAGGCTACGAGCAGTACTTC. It encodes CATNPDSGGYEQYF.

V usage is TRBV7-3 and J usage is TRBJ2-1; D perhaps matches TRBD1 (5 bases). Deletions cut 3 bases from V and 6 bases from J, with 12 bases between. The V gene's germline CDR1 is SGHTA and CDR2 FQGTGA. The CDR3 runs to 14 residues. CDR3 in amino acids: CASSLGPRGNEQFF. Here the CDR3 DNA reads TGTGCCAGCAGCTTGGGGCCTAGAGGCAATGAGCAGTTCTTC.

The chain joins TRBV28 to TRBJ1-6; 7 bases align to TRBD1. CDR3 size: 16 residues. Germline values: CDR1 MDHEN, CDR2 SYDVKM. Losses at the gene ends were 8 bases for V and 7 bases for J; bases not matched to a gene: 14. The CDR3 is CASSPLSGQINSPLHF. The CDR3, as DNA: TGTGCCAGCTCCCCTCTGTCGGGACAGATAAATTCACCCCTCCACTTT.

The V gene is TRBV28, the J gene TRBJ1-5; no clear D. Trimming took 6 bases from V and 4 from J, leaving 7 bases between them. Germline V gives CDR1 MDHEN, CDR2 SYDVKM. The CDR3 sequence is 12 residues long. This CDR3 reads CASSSNNQPQHF. Written as DNA, the CDR3 is TGTGCCAGCAGCTCAAATAATCAGCCCCAGCATTTT.

The CDR3 loop reads CASSLTGTGTGNEQFF. The CDR3, as DNA: TGTGCCAGCAGCTTGACCGGGACAGGGACTGGTAATGAGCAGTTCTTC. The J gene is TRBJ2-1, the V gene TRBV7-3; 9 bases map to TRBD1. CDR3 length: 16 residues. Germline V lookup: CDR1 SGHTA, CDR2 FQGTGA. After removal of 3 bases from V and 7 bases from J, the junction contained 10 bases not matched to a gene.

This chain joins TRBV5-4 and TRBJ2-1, with TRBD1 as a possible D gene (6 bases). V lost 0 bases and J lost 7, with 8 bases in between. CDR1 is SGHNT and CDR2 is YYREEE in the germline V gene (reference sequence). This CDR3 has 13 amino acids. The CDR3 DNA sequence: TGTGCCAGCAGCTTGGCCAGGGGTAATGAGCAGTTCTTC. Translation: CASSLARGNEQFF.

This clone was counted between two and nine times. A junction end diverges from the germline sequence, so it may reflect a read error. The rearrangement uses TRBV7-7 and TRBJ2-7; weak D call: TRBD2 (5 bases). CDR1 and CDR2 from the germline V gene are SSHAT and FNYEAQ (reference sequence). This CDR3 region has 14 residues. The chain's CDR3 is CASSLAYGSYEQYF. Here the CDR3 DNA reads TGTGCTAGCAGCTTAGCGTACGGATCCTACGAGCAGTACTTC. The full variable domain, rest sourced from reference TRBV7-7 and TRBJ2-7, is GAGVSQSPRYKVTKRGQDVTLRCDPISSHATLYWYQQALGQGPEFLTYFNYEAQPDKSGLPSDRFSAERPEGSISTLTIQRTEQRDSAMYRCASSLAYGSYEQYFGPGTRLTVT.

The V and J genes are TRBV2 and TRBJ1-3, with TRBD1 matching 7 bases. In germline, CDR1 is SNHLY, CDR2 FYNNEI. The CDR3 covers 15 residues. Germline trimming cut 2 bases from V and 4 bases from J; bases unmatched to any gene: 5. CDR3 DNA sequence: TGTGCCAGCAGTGAAATCACGACAGGGGGAAACACCATATATTTT. Its protein product is CASSEITTGGNTIYF.